These T cell receptor beta chains were read from a single sample in a study of blood T cell repertoires in COVID-19. Generated by immunoSEQ multiplex PCR, the TCRdb table keeps only in-frame clones and is missing some. The table has 270,000 or so clones, around 86% seen once. Sequences were obtained from peripheral blood. The receptors were sampled from a man between 35 and 55 years old with active or convalescent COVID-19. Each CDR3 is given with its conserved first and last residue. Each record gives: clone size, J gene, V gene, D gene, CDR3 length, CDR3 DNA, CDR3 protein. The D gene is left open where the match is weak. Rows may omit the clone size; those that give it use once, few, many or a size class.

>-|TRBJ2-1|TRBV20-1|TRBD2|15
TGCAGTGCTAGTTCCCTCCGACTAGCGGTCAATGAGCAGTTCTTC
CSASSLRLAVNEQFF
>-|TRBJ1-2|TRBV9|-|15
TGTGCCAGCAGCCAAGGGACCGGGACAAATTATGGCTACACCTTC
CASSQGTGTNYGYTF
>-|TRBJ1-6|TRBV9|-|16
TGTGCCAGCAGCGGACAGATATCCTCCTATAATTCACCCCTCCACTTT
CASSGQISSYNSPLHF
>-|TRBJ1-1|TRBV4-1|-|12
TGCGCCAGCAGCCAGGCCAACACTGAAGCTTTCTTT
CASSQANTEAFF
>-|TRBJ2-3|TRBV20-1|TRBD2|14
TGCAGTGCTAGTATAACTAGCGGGACAGATACGCAGTATTTT
CSASITSGTDTQYF
>-|TRBJ2-7|TRBV6-4|TRBD2|17
TGTGCCAGCAGTGACCCCCCGCTAGCGGGGGGGCCCTACGAGCAGTACTTC
CASSDPPLAGGPYEQYF
>once|TRBJ1-6|TRBV5-4|TRBD1|16
TGTGCCAGCAGCTTAGGAAACCCGACAGGGTGGTCACCCCTCCACTTT
CASSLGNPTGWSPLHF
>-|TRBJ2-1|TRBV2|TRBD2|14
TGTGCCAGCAGGGGACTGAGCGGGAGAGATGAGCAGTTCTTC
CASRGLSGRDEQFF
>-|TRBJ2-7|TRBV28|TRBD2|13
TGTGCCAGCAGTCAAGCGGGGGGTCGTGAGCAGTACTTC
CASSQAGGREQYF
>-|TRBJ2-7|TRBV9|TRBD2|14
TGTGCCAGCAGCGTAGGCGGGGGGGCTTACGAGCAGTACTTC
CASSVGGGAYEQYF
>-|TRBJ1-4|TRBV2|TRBD1|16
TGTGCCAGCAGTGAAACGGTTACAGGGGGACGTGAAAAACTGTTTTTT
CASSETVTGGREKLFF
>few|TRBJ2-7|TRBV2|TRBD1|14
TGTGCCAGCAGTGGACAGGGCAGTTTATACGAGCAGTACTTC
CASSGQGSLYEQYF
>-|TRBJ1-3|TRBV18|TRBD1|17
TGTGCCAGCTCACCGATAGGACAGGGATTATCTGGAAACACCATATATTTT
CASSPIGQGLSGNTIYF
>-|TRBJ2-7|TRBV10-1|TRBD1|14
TGCGCCAGCAGTTACAACAGGGGCCCCTACGAGCAGTACTTC
CASSYNRGPYEQYF
>-|TRBJ2-5|TRBV2|TRBD2|13
TGTGCCAGCAGAACTAGCGCGAAAGAGACCCAGTACTTC
CASRTSAKETQYF
>few|TRBJ2-2|TRBV27|TRBD2|17
TGTGCCAGCAGCCTCCCAACTAGCGGGCCCAACACCGGGGAGCTGTTTTTT
CASSLPTSGPNTGELFF
>-|TRBJ2-3|TRBV25-1|TRBD2|17
TGTGCCAGCAGTGATAGGTTAGCGGGAGGTCGCTGGGATACGCAGTATTTT
CASSDRLAGGRWDTQYF
>-|TRBJ1-2|TRBV6-5|TRBD1|15
TGTGCCAGCAGTTACGACTCGGACAGGCTCTATGGCTACACCTTC
CASSYDSDRLYGYTF
>-|TRBJ2-1|TRBV19|TRBD2|14
TGTGCCAGTAGTCTAGCGGGAGGCCACAATGAGCAGTTCTTC
CASSLAGGHNEQFF
>-|TRBJ2-1|TRBV11-2|-|13
TGTGCCAGCAGCACCGGGGGCTACAATGAGCAGTTCTTC
CASSTGGYNEQFF